Reported below is one T cell receptor beta chain. These data are taken from a study of PD-L1 blockade in urothelial cancer. Looking at the study overall: T cells were recovered from blood samples at a median of roughly 130,000.

Deletions cut 7 bases from V and 8 bases from J, with 11 bases between. In germline, CDR1 is MNHNY, CDR2 SVGAGI (reference sequence). The CDR3 length is 12 residues. Only in-frame clones appear in the TCRdb table, and some are missing; sequencing was by immunoSEQ multiplex PCR. Of more than 40,000 clones listed, approximately 85% are singletons. Time point: pretreatment peripheral blood. This receptor was taken from a man aged 50 to 60 with urothelial cancer. The genes are TRBV6-6 and TRBJ1-4, with D hard to call. Sequenced material: PBMCs, taken around atezolizumab (anti-PD-L1) treatment. This CDR3 is CASTAAREKLFF. CDR3 DNA sequence: TGTGCCAGCACAGCCGCTAGGGAAAAACTGTTTTTT.